This record concerns one T cell receptor beta chain sequence. The antigen it recognizes is unknown. Base qualities are missing; no much larger clone stands one base away. V lost 6 bases and J lost 0 bases, and the count of bases not matched to a germline gene is 3. The CDR3 starts with the cysteine, ends with the phenylalanine, and has 14 residues. The only DNA kept is the CDR3, 42 bases in frame from the first base. CDR1 KGHSH and CDR2 LQKENI were looked up in the germline V gene. Collaborating institutions collected whole blood in K2EDTA tubes following their own protocols. For TCRbeta analysis, collaborator samples were shipped as frozen whole blood, as isolated PBMCs, or as DNA extracted from either sample type. This record comes from a study of blood T cell repertoires in COVID-19 (dated by TCRdb to about 2020). Broadly, across the study: Samples from collaborators originated in the United States, Italy and Spain and spanned both the acute and convalescent phases of COVID-19. The prospective study material was composed of cDNA or gDNA derived from T cells, B-cell-depleted T cells, or PBMCs. Subjects who had been exposed to COVID-19, were actively infected with it, or had recovered from it provided the deeply sampled blood TCRbeta repertoires that made up the dataset. The repertoires were made available in a free public database intended to serve as a resource for research on the immune response to SARS-CoV-2. Samples were obtained from the ongoing ImmuneRACE study (first 160 participants) and from 1,200 or so subjects provided by 6 global collaborators. The sample metadata nearly always contained a de-identified subject ID, COVID-19 status, age in years and sex. Where available, HLA class I and class II types were taken from metadata supplied by the sample provider and were not determined by assay-based typing.

TCRbeta CDR3 regions were amplified from genomic DNA using the immunoSEQ Assay, a bias-controlled multiplex PCR. Per the original workflow: Nucleated cell counts per sample were estimated from amplification of reference gene primers within the assay. Sequence reads were collapsed and filtered to measure the absolute abundance of every unique TCRbeta CDR3 rearrangement. Productive Simpson clonality was computed per sample as the square root of Simpson's diversity index over productive rearrangements. The table was pulled from immuneACCESS by TCRdb, which kept in-frame rearrangements only. Such tables lose some clones; where checked, under half of the loss comes from unresolved V genes, and the rest has no known cause. The V and J calls and clone size were taken over from that table, and D and trimming were inferred from the DNA. Within this sample are under 140,000 clones, with around 79% of them counted one time only. The ten top clones hold 16% of the sample.

Overall results and qualifications from the work: The amount of clinical and demographic metadata varied by source and participant and was provided uncurated.

The receptor was isolated from a woman aged 80 or over with active or convalescent COVID-19. The rearranged chain carries TRBV18 and TRBJ1-2; 8 bases in the junction line up with TRBD1. Specimen: peripheral blood. The CDR3 in this case is CASSGTGANYGYTF. The DNA sequence reads TGTGCCAGCTCGGGGACAGGTGCTAACTATGGCTACACCTTC.